Listed here is a single T cell receptor beta chain. What it binds is not known. The length of the CDR3 is 17 residues. Losses at the gene ends were 5 bases for V and 0 bases for J; bases not matched to a gene: 3. The V gene's germline CDR1 is SGHTA and CDR2 FQGNSA. A second about 6 to 11 cycle PCR used barcoded and J-beta primers. TCRdb used MiXCR to reprocess the 5' RACE reads, holding one entry per CDR3 protein. This sample has about 830,000 distinct CDR3 sequences, with 62% found just once. This sample stems from a study of blood T cells in healthy people across ages. Study-wide findings and caveats: Per million T cells, TCR beta diversity dropped roughly linearly as age increased.

Sample: blood. The receptor comes from a man younger than 40 in good health. This chain joins TRBV7-2 and TRBJ2-3, with 15 bases matching TRBD2. CDR3 region: CASSGLAGGSSTDTQYF. As DNA, the CDR3 is TGTGCCAGCAGCGGACTAGCGGGGGGGTCGAGCACAGATACGCAGTATTTT.